One and the same sample provided the 24 T cell receptor beta chains below, sequenced in a study of early T cells in non-severe SARS-CoV-2 infection. TCRdb used MiXCR to reprocess the 5' RACE reads, holding one entry per CDR3 protein. The sample shows tens of thousands of distinct CDR3 sequences, roughly 13% of them seen only once. The sample consisted of whole blood. The receptors derive from an adult who was a healthcare worker with PCR-confirmed SARS-CoV-2 infection or an uninfected control (not recorded which).

The rearrangement joins TRBV4-3 to TRBJ1-1; D ambiguous. Germline loops: CDR1 LGHNA, CDR2 YSLEER. CDR3 length: 15 residues. Between the trimmed V and J ends, which lost 2 bases and 1 base, there was a span of 11 bases. The CDR3 is CASSQLFAGNTEAFF. The CDR3 bases are TGCGCCAGCAGCCAATTATTCGCGGGGAACACTGAAGCTTTCTTT.

The chain employs TRBV7-9 and TRBJ1-4, with D tentatively TRBD1 (6 bases). This CDR3 has 13 amino acids. Germline CDR1 is SEHNR and CDR2 is FQNEAQ (reference sequence). Trimming shortened V by 3 bases and J by 8 bases, and 10 bases separated the two germline ends. CDR3 protein: CASSFSRGEKLFF. In nucleotides, the CDR3 is TGTGCCAGCAGCTTTTCCAGGGGCGAAAAACTGTTTTTT.

In its sample, this clonotype was seen many times. The chain joins TRBV3-1 to TRBJ1-2, with a possible D match to TRBD1 (5 bases). V dropped 3 bases and J dropped 9 bases, with 14 bases sitting between them. Germline V CDR1 and CDR2: LGHDT, YNNKEL (reference sequence). The CDR3 is made up of 13 amino acids. The CDR3 sequence: CASSQGLKGSYTF. The CDR3 DNA is TGTGCCAGCAGCCAGGGACTGAAGGGAAGCTACACCTTC.

The rearrangement links TRBV9 to TRBJ2-1; no clear D. With 0 bases removed from V and 8 bases from J, the gap between germline ends came to 9 bases. Germline V gene data show CDR1 as SGDLS and CDR2 as YYNGEE. The CDR3 covers 13 residues. CDR3 sequence (DNA): TGTGCCAGCAGCGTAGCGGGTTCCCATGAGCAGTTCTTC. Protein sequence: CASSVAGSHEQFF.

This clonotype was seen only once. The rearrangement joins TRBV6-2 or TRBV6-3 to TRBJ1-5; no definite D call. The germline V gene has CDR1 MNHEY and CDR2 SVGEGT. The V end was cut by 4 bases, the J end by 7 bases, with 14 bases between. CDR3 size: 14 residues. The CDR3 bases are TGTGCCAGCAGTTTGGGGTCACGGAGGCAGCCCCAGCATTTT. This encodes CASSLGSRRQPQHF.

The chain is built from TRBV12-3 or TRBV12-4 and TRBJ1-6, with D perhaps matching TRBD1 (6 bases). V dropped 6 bases and J dropped 6 bases, with 12 bases sitting between them. This CDR3 has 14 residues. The CDR3 DNA is TGTGCCAGCAGACACAGGGACCCTAATTCACCCCTCCACTTT. It translates to CASRHRDPNSPLHF.

The table lists this clonotype with a few counts. V and J are TRBV12-3 or TRBV12-4 and TRBJ1-1; tentatively, D is TRBD1 (5 bases). The CDR3 has 14 amino acids. The V end lost 2 bases, the J end lost 1 base, and 8 bases lay between the germline ends. The CDR3 spells CASSLLGGNTEAFF. Here the CDR3 DNA reads TGTGCCAGCAGTTTACTGGGGGGGAACACTGAAGCTTTCTTT.

This clonotype has ten or more counts. This chain uses TRBV28 with TRBJ2-7, with 10 bases matching TRBD2. Trimming at V came to 4 bases and at J to 4 bases, leaving 10 bases not matched to a gene. From germline, CDR1 is MDHEN and CDR2 SYDVKM. The CDR3 runs to 16 residues. CDR3 loop: CASSSPSSGGGYEQYF. DNA for the CDR3: TGTGCCAGCAGTTCCCCATCTAGCGGGGGCGGGTACGAGCAGTACTTC.

The chain links TRBV24-1 to TRBJ1-1, with 7 bases aligning to TRBD1. V was clipped by 10 bases and J by 1 base; unmatched bases: 8. The CDR3 loop spans 14 amino acids. The germline CDR1 and CDR2 sequences are KGHDR and SFDVKD. This CDR3 is CATRITGANTEAFF. The CDR3, as DNA: TGTGCCACACGGATTACAGGGGCGAACACTGAAGCTTTCTTT.

This clonotype was seen ten or more times. The V call is TRBV7-8, the J call TRBJ2-1; 9 bases line up with TRBD2. V was pared by 1 base and J by 6 bases, with 4 bases of the junction left unmatched. Germline CDR1 SGHVS, CDR2 FQNEAQ. This CDR3 region has 15 residues. The CDR3 region has the DNA TGTGCCAGCAGCTTAGTGCGGGGGGGCTTCAATGAGCAGTTCTTC. It codes for CASSLVRGGFNEQFF.

This clonotype was recorded at least ten times. This chain uses TRBV6-2 or TRBV6-3 with TRBJ2-7, with 7 nucleotides matching TRBD1. Germline assignment: CDR1 MNHEY and CDR2 SVGEGT. The CDR3 runs to 15 residues. Unmatched junction bases numbered 5, after V lost 0 bases and J lost 3 bases. CDR3 coding DNA: TGTGCCAGCAGTTACTCTAAGGGGGCGGACTACGAGCAGTACTTC. The encoded protein is CASSYSKGADYEQYF.

This rearrangement joins TRBV6-6 to TRBJ1-3; 10 bases agree with TRBD1. The CDR3 is 18 amino acids. Trimming took 7 bases from V and 0 from J; bases not matched to a gene: 12. CDR1 and CDR2 from the germline V gene are MNHNY and SVGAGI (reference sequence). In DNA, the CDR3 is TGTGCCAGCACCCAGCCCGGGACAGGGGACGGCTCTGGAAACACCATATATTTT. Translation: CASTQPGTGDGSGNTIYF.

The V gene is TRBV7-6, the J gene TRBJ2-7, with TRBD2 matching 7 bases. The CDR3 is made up of 16 amino acids. Per the germline V gene, CDR1 is SGHVS and CDR2 is FNYEAQ. V shed 5 bases, J shed 6 bases, and the junction held 16 bases outside the gene matches. The CDR3 reads CASSRTTGRLAGEQYF. CDR3 in DNA: TGTGCCAGCAGCCGGACAACCGGGAGACTAGCAGGCGAGCAGTACTTC.

This clonotype was found many times. This sequence joins TRBV21-1 and TRBJ1-1; the table's D call, TRBD1, was not checked against the DNA. TRBV21-1 is shown as a pseudogene. The CDR3 totals 15 residues. The CDR3 here is CASSTPGGKNTEAFF. The CDR3 region has the DNA TGTGCCAGCAGCACCCCAGGGGGCAAGAACACTGAAGCTTTCTTT.

V gene TRBV10-3 combines with J gene TRBJ2-7, with 13 bases fitting TRBD2. The V segment lost 6 bases and the J segment 6 bases; nucleotides outside the gene matches: 14. Germline V gene sequence: CDR1 ENHRY, CDR2 SYGVKD. The CDR3 totals 17 residues. The CDR3 bases are TGTGCCATCAGCGCTACTAGCGGGGGGGACCTTACCTGCGAGCAGTACTTC. Translating it yields CAISATSGGDLTCEQYF.

This clonotype was observed many times. The chain's CDR3 is CATSDSRTGLNTGELFF. The CDR3 coding sequence is TGTGCCACCAGTGATTCCCGGACAGGGTTAAACACCGGGGAGCTGTTTTTT. The chain is built from TRBV24-1 and TRBJ2-2, with 8 bases matching TRBD1. Germline CDR1 and CDR2: KGHDR and SFDVKD. The CDR3 runs to 17 residues. V lost 2 bases to trimming and J lost 2 bases; unmatched junction nucleotides: 6.

The V and J genes are TRBV19 and TRBJ2-1; D possibly matches TRBD1 or TRBD2 (6 bases each). V shed 6 bases and J shed 1 base, with 16 bases lying between them. This CDR3 comprises 16 residues. Germline V gene data show CDR1 as LNHDA and CDR2 as SQIVND (reference sequence). CDR3 region: CASSPRAGTSYNEQFF. Written as DNA, the CDR3 is TGTGCCAGTAGCCCCCGGGCGGGGACATCCTACAATGAGCAGTTCTTC.

In nucleotides, the CDR3 is TGTGCCAGCAGCTTAAGAGGGGCGGATGAGCAGTTCTTC. The encoded protein is CASSLRGADEQFF. The chain has TRBV11-3 and TRBJ2-1; possibly TRBD1 or TRBD2 for D (5 bases each). The V gene's germline CDR1 is SGHNT and CDR2 YENEEA. Between the trimmed V and J ends, which lost 2 bases and 8 bases, there was a span of 10 bases. This CDR3 comprises 13 residues.

V is TRBV7-9 and J is TRBJ1-5; TRBD1 aligns across 8 bases. Germline loops: CDR1 SEHNR, CDR2 FQNEAQ (reference sequence). V lost 10 bases to trimming and J lost 2 bases; unmatched junction nucleotides: 4. The CDR3 loop spans 13 amino acids. CDR3 residues: CAIQTGGNQPQHF. Here the CDR3 DNA reads TGTGCCATCCAGACAGGGGGCAATCAGCCCCAGCATTTT.

This chain joins TRBV6-5 and TRBJ1-1; D is unclear. The CDR3 loop spans 13 amino acids. The V gene's germline CDR1 is MNHEY and CDR2 SVGAGI. Trimming stripped 0 bases from V and 11 bases from J, with 13 bases between. For the CDR3, the DNA is TGTGCCAGCAGTTACTCCCTGGACGGGTCGGCTTTCTTT. Translation gives CASSYSLDGSAFF.

This clonotype appeared many times. The J gene is TRBJ2-3, the V gene TRBV5-1; 7 bases fit TRBD2. The CDR3 is made up of 14 amino acids. The trim removed 0 bases at V and 6 bases at J, leaving 4 bases unmatched. CDR1 and CDR2 (germline): SGHRS, YFSETQ. The CDR3 here is CASSLERGSDTQYF. CDR3 DNA sequence: TGCGCCAGCAGCTTGGAGCGGGGAAGCGATACGCAGTATTTT.

This clonotype was seen only a few times. The chain combines TRBV20-1 with TRBJ2-7; TRBD2 matches at 14 bases. This CDR3 comprises 14 residues. In germline, CDR1 is DFQATT, CDR2 SNEGSKA (reference sequence). V lost 7 bases and J lost 3; bases outside the gene matches: 5. The CDR3 DNA sequence: TGCAGTGGACTAGCGGGGGGGATAAACTACGAGCAGTACTTC. Amino acid sequence: CSGLAGGINYEQYF.

Many counts were recorded for this clonotype. The chain uses TRBV2 and TRBJ1-5; 11 nucleotides agree with TRBD1. V shed 6 bases and J 1 base; nucleotides not matched to a gene: 5. The CDR3 has 16 residues. In germline, CDR1 is SNHLY, CDR2 FYNNEI. The CDR3 sequence: CASSPGQGASNQPQHF. CDR3 DNA: TGTGCCAGCAGCCCCGGACAGGGGGCAAGCAATCAGCCCCAGCATTTT. Variable domain in full (rest from reference TRBV2 and TRBJ1-5): EPEVTQTPSHQVTQMGQEVILRCVPISNHLYFYWYRQILGQKVEFLVSFYNNEISEKSEIFDDQFSVERPDGSNFTLKIRSTKLEDSAMYFCASSPGQGASNQPQHFGDGTRLSIL.

This clonotype was seen at least ten times. The V call is TRBV2, the J call TRBJ2-3; TRBD1 is a possible D gene (6 bases). The CDR3 covers 13 residues. CDR1 is SNHLY, CDR2 FYNNEI, per germline. V dropped 7 bases and J dropped 2 bases, with 10 bases sitting between them. For the CDR3, the DNA is TGTGCCAGCAATGGACAGTTCACAGATACGCAGTATTTT. It yields the protein CASNGQFTDTQYF.